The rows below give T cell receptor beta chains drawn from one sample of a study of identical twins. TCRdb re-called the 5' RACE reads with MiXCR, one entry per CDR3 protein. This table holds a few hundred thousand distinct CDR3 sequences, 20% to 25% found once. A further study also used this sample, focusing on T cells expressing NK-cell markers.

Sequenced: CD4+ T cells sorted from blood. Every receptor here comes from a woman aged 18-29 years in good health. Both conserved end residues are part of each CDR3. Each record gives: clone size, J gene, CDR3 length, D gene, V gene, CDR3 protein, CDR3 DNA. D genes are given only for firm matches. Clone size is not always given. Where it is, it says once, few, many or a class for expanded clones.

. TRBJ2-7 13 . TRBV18 CASSPDGTYEQYF TGTGCCAGCTCTCCGGACGGGACCTACGAGCAGTACTTC
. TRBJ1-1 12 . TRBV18 CASSPLQGKAFF TGTGCCAGCTCACCATTACAGGGAAAAGCTTTCTTT
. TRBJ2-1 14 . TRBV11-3 CASNPGGIDNEQFF TGTGCCAGCAATCCGGGGGGCATCGACAATGAGCAGTTCTTC
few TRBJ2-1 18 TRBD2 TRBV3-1 CASSQVMSGLAGLSEQFF TGTGCCAGCAGCCAAGTAATGTCCGGGTTAGCGGGTCTGAGTGAGCAGTTCTTC
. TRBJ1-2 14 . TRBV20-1 CSARPRGANYGYTF TGCAGTGCTAGACCCCGGGGGGCCAACTATGGCTACACCTTC
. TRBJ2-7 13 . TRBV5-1 CASSLEILQEQYF TGCGCCAGCAGCTTGGAGATCCTCCAGGAGCAGTACTTC
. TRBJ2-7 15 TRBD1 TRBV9 CASGPGAGGPYEQYF TGTGCCAGCGGCCCCGGGGCAGGGGGCCCCTACGAGCAGTACTTC
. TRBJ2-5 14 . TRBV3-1 CASSLPQGGETQYF TGTGCCAGCAGCCTCCCCCAGGGAGGAGAGACCCAGTACTTC
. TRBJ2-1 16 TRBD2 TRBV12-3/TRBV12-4 CASRFTSGRAGNEQFF TGTGCCAGCAGATTTACTAGCGGGAGGGCCGGGAATGAGCAGTTCTTC
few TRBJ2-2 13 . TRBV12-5 CASGTGFTGELFF TGTGCTAGTGGGACGGGGTTCACCGGGGAGCTGTTTTTT
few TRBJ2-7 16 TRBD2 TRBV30 CALRGLAGLSSYEQYF TGTGCCTTAAGGGGACTAGCGGGCCTTAGCTCCTACGAGCAGTACTTC
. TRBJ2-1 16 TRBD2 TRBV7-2 CASSFLLAGVGYEQFF TGTGCCAGCAGCTTCCTACTAGCGGGAGTTGGGTATGAGCAGTTCTTC
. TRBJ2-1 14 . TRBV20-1 CSAKGQKTYNEQFF TGCAGTGCTAAAGGACAGAAGACCTACAATGAGCAGTTCTTC
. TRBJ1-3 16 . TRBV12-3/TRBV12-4 CAAGTKSGSSGNTIYF TGTGCCGCTGGTACCAAGAGCGGGAGCTCCGGAAACACCATATATTTT
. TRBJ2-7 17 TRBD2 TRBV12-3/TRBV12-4 CASSLGVAGGVSPEQYF TGTGCCAGCAGTTTAGGAGTAGCGGGAGGGGTCTCCCCAGAGCAGTACTTC
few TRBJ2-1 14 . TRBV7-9 CASSLEIPGLPWFF TGTGCCAGCAGCTTAGAGATACCGGGACTCCCATGGTTCTTC
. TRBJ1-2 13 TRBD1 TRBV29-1 CSTDRGYDYGYTF TGCAGCACCGACAGGGGCTATGACTATGGCTACACCTTC
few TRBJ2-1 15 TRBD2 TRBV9 CASSAASGPYNEQFF TGTGCCAGCAGCGCGGCTAGCGGGCCTTACAATGAGCAGTTCTTC
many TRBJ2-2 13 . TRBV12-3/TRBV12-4 CASSSQGTGELFF TGTGCCAGCAGTTCTCAAGGGACCGGGGAGCTGTTTTTT
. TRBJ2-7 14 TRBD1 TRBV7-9 CASAWDRVAHEQYF TGTGCCAGCGCTTGGGACAGGGTTGCTCACGAGCAGTACTTC
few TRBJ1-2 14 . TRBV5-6 CASSLQGFNYGYTF TGTGCCAGCAGCCTTCAAGGATTCAACTATGGCTACACCTTC
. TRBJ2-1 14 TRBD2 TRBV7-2 CASSRTGTSEKQFF TGTGCCAGCAGCCGAACCGGGACTAGCGAAAAGCAGTTTTTC
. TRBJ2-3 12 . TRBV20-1 CSARPQADTQYF TGCAGTGCTAGACCTCAGGCAGATACGCAGTATTTT
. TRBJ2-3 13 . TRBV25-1 CASSARGGDTQYF TGTGCCAGCAGTGCGAGAGGCGGAGATACGCAGTATTTT
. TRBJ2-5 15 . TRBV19 CASSLKLGLEATQYF TGTGCCAGTAGTTTAAAACTTGGGTTAGAAGCGACCCAGTACTTC
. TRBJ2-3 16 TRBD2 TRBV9 CASSPPSGGRADTQYF TGTGCCAGCAGCCCTCCTAGCGGGGGAAGGGCAGATACGCAGTATTTT
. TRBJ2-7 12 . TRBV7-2 CASSLERSVRYF TGTGCCAGCAGCTTAGAGAGATCCGTAAGGTACTTC
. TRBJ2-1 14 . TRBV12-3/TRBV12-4 CASSLSSPYNEQFF TGTGCCAGCAGTTTATCCAGCCCCTACAATGAGCAGTTCTTC
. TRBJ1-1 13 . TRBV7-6 CASSLTIGQEAFF TGTGCCAGCAGCTTAACAATAGGACAGGAAGCTTTCTTT
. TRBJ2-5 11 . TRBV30 CAWSTGETQYF TGTGCCTGGAGTACGGGCGAGACCCAGTACTTC
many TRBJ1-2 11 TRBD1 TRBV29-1 CSVGTGNGYTF TGCAGCGTCGGGACAGGGAATGGCTACACCTTC
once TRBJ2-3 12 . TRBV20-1 CSARTLTDTQYF TGCAGTGCAAGGACCCTCACAGATACGCAGTATTTT
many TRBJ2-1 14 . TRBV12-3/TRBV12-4 CASGLIAGTHEQFF TGTGCCAGCGGTCTTATCGCCGGGACGCATGAGCAGTTCTTC
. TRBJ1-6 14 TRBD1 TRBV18 CASSEGASGSPLHF TGTGCCAGCTCAGAGGGGGCCAGCGGTTCACCCCTCCACTTT
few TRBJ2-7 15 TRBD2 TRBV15 CATSRAKTSGYEQYF TGTGCCACCAGCAGAGCGAAGACTAGCGGGTACGAGCAGTACTTC
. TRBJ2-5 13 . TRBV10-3 CAISGKDQETQYF TGTGCCATCAGTGGGAAAGACCAAGAGACCCAGTACTTC
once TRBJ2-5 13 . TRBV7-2 CASSKMPAETQYF TGTGCCAGCAGCAAGATGCCAGCAGAGACCCAGTACTTC
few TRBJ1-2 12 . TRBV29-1 CSSMARAGGYTF TGCAGCTCAATGGCCAGGGCGGGCGGCTACACCTTC
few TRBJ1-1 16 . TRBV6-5 CASSYVGGGREREAFF TGTGCCAGCAGTTACGTCGGAGGGGGTCGGGAGAGGGAAGCTTTCTTT
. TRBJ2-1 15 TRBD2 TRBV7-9 CASSSGGAGGQGRFF TGTGCCAGCAGCTCAGGCGGAGCGGGAGGGCAAGGTCGGTTCTTC
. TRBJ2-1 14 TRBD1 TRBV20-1 CSAHTGTGWNEQFF TGCAGTGCTCACACCGGGACAGGGTGGAATGAGCAGTTCTTC
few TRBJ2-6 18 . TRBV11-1 CASSLEYGLNSGANVLTF TGTGCCAGCAGCTTAGAATATGGACTCAACTCTGGGGCCAACGTCCTGACTTTC
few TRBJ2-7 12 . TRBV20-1 CSALLPDYEQYF TGCAGTGCTCTACTACCGGACTACGAGCAGTACTTC
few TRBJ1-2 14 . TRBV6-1 CASSMQYGKTGYTF TGTGCCAGCAGTATGCAATACGGGAAAACTGGCTACACCTTC
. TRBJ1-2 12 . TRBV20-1 CSAPQGGYGYTF TGCAGTGCCCCCCAGGGAGGGTATGGCTACACCTTC
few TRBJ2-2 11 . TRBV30 CAWSITGELFF TGTGCCTGGAGTATCACCGGGGAGCTGTTTTTT
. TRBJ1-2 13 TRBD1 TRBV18 CASSDGQAYGYTF TGTGCCAGCTCAGACGGACAGGCCTATGGCTACACCTTC
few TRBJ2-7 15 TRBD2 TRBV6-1 CASSPAGAGTYEQYF TGTGCCAGCAGCCCCGCGGGAGCGGGCACTTACGAGCAGTACTTC
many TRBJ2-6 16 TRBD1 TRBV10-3 CAISPGTGAGANVLTF TGTGCCATCAGTCCCGGGACAGGGGCTGGGGCCAACGTCCTGACTTTC
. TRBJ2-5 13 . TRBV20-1 CSTTAGAGETQYF TGCAGTACCACTGCAGGGGCAGGGGAGACCCAGTACTTC
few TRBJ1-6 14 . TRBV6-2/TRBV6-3 CASKEARDGSPLHF TGTGCCAGCAAGGAAGCCAGGGATGGTTCACCCCTCCACTTT
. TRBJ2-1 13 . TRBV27 CASSQTPGDEQFF TGTGCCAGCAGTCAGACCCCGGGGGATGAGCAGTTCTTC
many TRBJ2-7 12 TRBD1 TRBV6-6 CASSGTAYEQYF TGTGCCAGCAGTGGGACAGCCTACGAGCAGTACTTC
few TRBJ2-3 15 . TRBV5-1 CASSDHITYRDTQYF TGCGCCAGCAGCGATCACATCACCTATAGAGATACGCAGTATTTT
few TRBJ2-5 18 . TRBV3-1 CASSQDTGFGGGGETQYF TGTGCCAGCAGCCAAGATACGGGCTTCGGGGGAGGAGGGGAGACCCAGTACTTC